This is a list of T cell receptor beta chains from one sample in a study of T-cell reconstitution after alpha-beta-depleted transplantation in children. TCRdb analysed the PCR reads with MiXCR anew, one entry per CDR3 protein. This table has 65,000 to 90,000 distinct CDR3 sequences, about 11% appearing once. Sequenced material: PBMCs, taken before TCRalphabeta/CD19-depleted stem cell transplant. The receptors stem from a boy between 10 and 17 years old with acute myeloid leukemia, due to receive a stem cell transplant. The CDR3 runs from the conserved cysteine through the conserved F or W. The order of the fields is D gene, clone size, J gene, V gene, CDR3 protein, CDR3 DNA. D genes are given only for firm matches. Size is omitted from some rows. Given values are once, few, many or a class for expanded clones.

>.|many|TRBJ2-1|TRBV9
CASSVGGGNEQFF
TGTGCCAGCAGCGTAGGTGGGGGCAATGAGCAGTTCTTC
>TRBD2|many|TRBJ2-7|TRBV7-9
CASSLFGTRRYEQYF
TGTGCCAGCAGCTTATTTGGGACTAGGCGTTACGAGCAGTACTTC
>.|many|TRBJ2-3|TRBV5-5
CASSFVTISTDTQYF
TGTGCCAGCAGCTTCGTGACTATAAGCACAGATACGCAGTATTTT
>.|few|TRBJ1-5|TRBV2
CASSEGAGGLWPQHF
TGTGCCAGCAGTGAAGGGGCCGGTGGTTTGTGGCCCCAGCATTTT
>.|many|TRBJ2-3|TRBV11-2
CASVAEVLSTDTQYF
TGTGCCAGCGTGGCGGAAGTTCTTAGCACAGATACGCAGTATTTT
>.|many|TRBJ2-5|TRBV3-1
CASSQDRETQYF
TGTGCCAGCAGCCAAGATCGAGAGACCCAGTACTTC
>.|few|TRBJ2-5|TRBV2
CASSGGQAQETQYF
TGTGCCAGCAGTGGCGGTCAGGCCCAAGAGACCCAGTACTTC
>.|.|TRBJ2-7|TRBV29-1
CSVVLAGSYEQYF
TGCAGCGTTGTCCTGGCAGGATCCTACGAGCAGTACTTC
>TRBD2|many|TRBJ2-4|TRBV15
CATSSDWTSGSAGNIQYF
TGTGCCACCAGCTCAGATTGGACTAGCGGGAGCGCGGGGAACATTCAGTACTTC
>TRBD2|medium-sized|TRBJ2-7|TRBV20-1
CSANGLAGPSYEQYF
TGCAGTGCCAACGGACTAGCGGGACCCTCCTACGAGCAGTACTTC
>.|many|TRBJ1-1|TRBV4-3
CASSQDGQTNTEAFF
TGCGCCAGCAGCCAAGATGGACAGACGAACACTGAAGCTTTCTTT
>.|many|TRBJ1-3|TRBV4-1
CASSQVSQGNTIYF
TGCGCCAGCAGCCAAGTTTCCCAGGGAAACACCATATATTTT
>.|many|TRBJ2-1|TRBV5-1
CASSLVPGGLLNEQFF
TGCGCCAGCAGCTTGGTACCCGGGGGCCTCCTCAATGAACAGTTCTTC
>TRBD2|few|TRBJ2-7|TRBV18
CASSPFAGGVDEQYF
TGTGCCAGCTCACCATTCGCGGGGGGGGTTGACGAGCAGTACTTC